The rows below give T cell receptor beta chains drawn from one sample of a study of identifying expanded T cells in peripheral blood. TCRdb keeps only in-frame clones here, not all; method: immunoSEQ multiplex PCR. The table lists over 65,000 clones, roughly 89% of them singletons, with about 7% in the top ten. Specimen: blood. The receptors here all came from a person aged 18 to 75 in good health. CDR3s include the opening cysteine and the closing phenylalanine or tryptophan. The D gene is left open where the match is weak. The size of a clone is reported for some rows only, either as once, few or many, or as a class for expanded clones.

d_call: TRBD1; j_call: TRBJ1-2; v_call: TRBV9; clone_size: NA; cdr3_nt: TGTGCCAGCAGCGGACGGGACAGGGTGTTCGCTTTC; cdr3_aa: CASSGRDRVFAF
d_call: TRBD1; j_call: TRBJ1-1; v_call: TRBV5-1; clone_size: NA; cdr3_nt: TGCGCCAGCAGCACTTGGACAGGGGGGAACACTGAAGCTTTCTTT; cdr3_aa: CASSTWTGGNTEAFF
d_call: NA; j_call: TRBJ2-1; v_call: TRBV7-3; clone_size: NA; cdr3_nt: TGTGCCAGCAGCTATGGACATTACAATGAGCAGTTCTTC; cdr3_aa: CASSYGHYNEQFF
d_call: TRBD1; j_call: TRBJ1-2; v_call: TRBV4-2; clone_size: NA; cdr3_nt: TGTGCCAGCAGCCAAGACCCGATGGGCCTGCAGGGGGCTCGGGGTGGCTACACCTTC; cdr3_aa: CASSQDPMGLQGARGGYTF
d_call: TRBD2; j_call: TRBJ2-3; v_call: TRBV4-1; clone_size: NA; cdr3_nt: TGCGCCAGCAGACCATCCAGCGGGGGGATCGCAGATACGCAGTATTTT; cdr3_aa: CASRPSSGGIADTQYF
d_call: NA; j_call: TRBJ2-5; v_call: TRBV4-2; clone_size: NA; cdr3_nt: TGTGCCAGCAGCCAAAACCCCCAGCGGATGCTTCAAGAGACCCAGTACTTC; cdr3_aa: CASSQNPQRMLQETQYF
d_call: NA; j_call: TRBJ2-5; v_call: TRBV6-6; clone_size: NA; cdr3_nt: TGTGCCAGCAGCCGGGGCCCGGCCGGGGAGACCCAGTACTTC; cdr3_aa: CASSRGPAGETQYF
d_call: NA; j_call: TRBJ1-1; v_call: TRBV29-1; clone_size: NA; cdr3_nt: TGCAGCGGGCAGTTGGGGAGTGAAGCTTTCTTT; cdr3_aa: CSGQLGSEAFF
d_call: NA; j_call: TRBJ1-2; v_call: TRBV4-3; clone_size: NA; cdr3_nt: TGCGCCAGCAGCCAAGATCGTGCCAGGCAGGGGGGCTACACCTTC; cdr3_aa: CASSQDRARQGGYTF
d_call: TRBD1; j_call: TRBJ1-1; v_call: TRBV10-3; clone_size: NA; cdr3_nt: TGTGCCATCAGTGTAGACAGGGGGAACACTGAAGCTTTCTTT; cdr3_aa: CAISVDRGNTEAFF
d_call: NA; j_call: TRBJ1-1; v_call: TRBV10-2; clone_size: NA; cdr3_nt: TGCGCCAGCTCGCTGTCGGGGGGCGGCACTGAAGCTTTCTTT; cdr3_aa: CASSLSGGGTEAFF
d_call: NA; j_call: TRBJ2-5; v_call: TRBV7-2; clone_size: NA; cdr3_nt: TGTGCCAGCAGCTTAGGGACCGGGTCCAGATCGGAGACCCAGTACTTC; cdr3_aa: CASSLGTGSRSETQYF
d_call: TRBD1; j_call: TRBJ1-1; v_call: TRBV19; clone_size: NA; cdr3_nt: TGTGCCAGTAGAAATGGACAGGGGATGAACACTGAAGCTTTCTTT; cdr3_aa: CASRNGQGMNTEAFF
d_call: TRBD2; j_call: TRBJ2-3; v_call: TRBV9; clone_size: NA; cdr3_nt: TGTGCCAGCGAGGGACTAGTTCCGTCGACGCAGTATTTT; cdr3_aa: CASEGLVPSTQYF
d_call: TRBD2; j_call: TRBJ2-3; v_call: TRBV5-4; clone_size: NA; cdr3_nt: TGTGCCAGCAGCTTGCGTCTAGCGGGGTCAGATACGCAGTATTTT; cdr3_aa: CASSLRLAGSDTQYF
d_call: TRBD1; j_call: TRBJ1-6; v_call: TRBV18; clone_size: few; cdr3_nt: TGTGCCAGCTCACCCCGCCCCGACAGGGATTCACCCCTCCACTTT; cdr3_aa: CASSPRPDRDSPLHF
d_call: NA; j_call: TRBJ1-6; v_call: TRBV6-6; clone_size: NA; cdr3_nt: TGTGCCAGCAGGAAGCGGGACACCGTAATGTCCCTCCACTTT; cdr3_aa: CASRKRDTVMSLHF
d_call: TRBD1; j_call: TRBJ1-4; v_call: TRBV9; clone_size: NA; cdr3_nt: TGTGCCAGCAGCCAGGGACAGGACCTTTATGAAAAACTGTTTTTT; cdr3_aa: CASSQGQDLYEKLFF
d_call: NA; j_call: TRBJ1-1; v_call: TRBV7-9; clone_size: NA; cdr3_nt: TGTGCCAGCAGCCCCTCGGGGAGGGGAACTGAAGCTTTCTTT; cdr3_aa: CASSPSGRGTEAFF
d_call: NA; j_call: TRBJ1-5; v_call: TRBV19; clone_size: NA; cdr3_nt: TGTGCCAGTAGTATAGGAACTCAGCCCCAGCATTTT; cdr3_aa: CASSIGTQPQHF
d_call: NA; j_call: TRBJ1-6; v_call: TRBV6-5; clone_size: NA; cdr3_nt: TGTGCCAGCAGTTACGGGGGCACAAATTCACCCCTCCACTTT; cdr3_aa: CASSYGGTNSPLHF
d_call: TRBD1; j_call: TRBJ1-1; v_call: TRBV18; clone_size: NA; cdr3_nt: TGTGCCAGCTCACTCTCGGGACAGGGATTGAACACTGAAGCTTTCTTT; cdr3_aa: CASSLSGQGLNTEAFF
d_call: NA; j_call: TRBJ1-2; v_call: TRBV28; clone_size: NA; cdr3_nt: TGTGCCAGCAGTTTATCCGGGGGCTGGGGTGGCTACACCTTC; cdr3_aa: CASSLSGGWGGYTF
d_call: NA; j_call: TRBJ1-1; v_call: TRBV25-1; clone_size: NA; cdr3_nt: TGTGCCAGCCGATATGGAAAGAACACTGAAGCTTTCTTT; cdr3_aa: CASRYGKNTEAFF